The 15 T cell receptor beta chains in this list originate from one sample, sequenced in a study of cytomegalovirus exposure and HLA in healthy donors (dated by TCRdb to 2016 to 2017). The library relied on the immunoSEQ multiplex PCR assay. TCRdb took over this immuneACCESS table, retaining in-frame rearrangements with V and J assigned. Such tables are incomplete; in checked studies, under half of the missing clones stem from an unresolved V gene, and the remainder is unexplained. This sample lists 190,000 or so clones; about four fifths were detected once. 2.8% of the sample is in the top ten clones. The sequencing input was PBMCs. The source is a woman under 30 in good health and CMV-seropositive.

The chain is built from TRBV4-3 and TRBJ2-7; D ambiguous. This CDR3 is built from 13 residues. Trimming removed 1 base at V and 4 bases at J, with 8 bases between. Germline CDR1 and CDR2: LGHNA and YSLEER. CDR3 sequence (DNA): TGCGCCAGCAGCCAAGTGGGCACTTACGAGCAGTACTTC. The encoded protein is CASSQVGTYEQYF.

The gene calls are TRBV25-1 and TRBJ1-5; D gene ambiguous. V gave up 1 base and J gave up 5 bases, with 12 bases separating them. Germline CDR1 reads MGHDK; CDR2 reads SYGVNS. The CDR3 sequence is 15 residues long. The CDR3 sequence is CASSESGRADQPQHF. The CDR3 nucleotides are TGTGCCAGCAGTGAATCCGGTAGAGCCGATCAGCCCCAGCATTTT.

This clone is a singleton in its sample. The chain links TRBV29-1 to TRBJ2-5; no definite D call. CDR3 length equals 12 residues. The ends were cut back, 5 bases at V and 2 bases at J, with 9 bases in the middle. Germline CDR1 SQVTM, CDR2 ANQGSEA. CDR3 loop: CSVMEQQETQYF. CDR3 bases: TGCAGCGTTATGGAACAGCAAGAGACCCAGTACTTC.

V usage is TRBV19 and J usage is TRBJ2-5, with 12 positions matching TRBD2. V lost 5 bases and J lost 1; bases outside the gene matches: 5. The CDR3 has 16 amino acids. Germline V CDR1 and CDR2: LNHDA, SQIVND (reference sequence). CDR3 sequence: CASSRLAGASQETQYF. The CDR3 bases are TGTGCCAGTAGTCGACTAGCGGGGGCCTCCCAAGAGACCCAGTACTTC. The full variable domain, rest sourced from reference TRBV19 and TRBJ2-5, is DGGITQSPKYLFRKEGQNVTLSCEQNLNHDAMYWYRQDPGQGLRLIYYSQIVNDFQKGDIAEGYSVSREKKESFPLTVTSAQKNPTAFYLCASSRLAGASQETQYFGPGTRLLVL.

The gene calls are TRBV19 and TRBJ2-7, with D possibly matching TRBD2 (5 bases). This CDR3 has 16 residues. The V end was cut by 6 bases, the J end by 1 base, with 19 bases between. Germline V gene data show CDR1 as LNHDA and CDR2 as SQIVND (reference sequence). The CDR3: CASSRPQGGGSYEQYF. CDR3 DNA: TGTGCCAGTAGCCGTCCCCAAGGAGGAGGATCCTACGAGCAGTACTTC.

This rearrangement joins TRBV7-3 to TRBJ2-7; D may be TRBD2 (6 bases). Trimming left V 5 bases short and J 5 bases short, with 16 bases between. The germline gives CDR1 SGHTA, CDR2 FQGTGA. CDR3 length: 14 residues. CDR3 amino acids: CASSRGGARDEQYF. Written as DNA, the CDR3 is TGTGCCAGCAGCCGAGGCGGGGCTAGGGACGAGCAGTACTTC.

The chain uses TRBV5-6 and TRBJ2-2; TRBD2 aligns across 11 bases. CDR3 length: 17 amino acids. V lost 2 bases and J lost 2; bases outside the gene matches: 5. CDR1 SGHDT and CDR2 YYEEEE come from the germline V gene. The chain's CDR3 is CASSFGLAGGNTGELFF. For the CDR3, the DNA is TGTGCCAGCAGCTTCGGTCTAGCGGGGGGAAACACCGGGGAGCTGTTTTTT. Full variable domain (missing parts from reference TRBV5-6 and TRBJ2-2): DAGVTQSPTHLIKTRGQQVTLRCSPKSGHDTVSWYQQALGQGPQFIFQYYEEEERQRGNFPDRFSGHQFPNYSSELNVNALLLGDSALYLCASSFGLAGGNTGELFFGEGSRLTVL.

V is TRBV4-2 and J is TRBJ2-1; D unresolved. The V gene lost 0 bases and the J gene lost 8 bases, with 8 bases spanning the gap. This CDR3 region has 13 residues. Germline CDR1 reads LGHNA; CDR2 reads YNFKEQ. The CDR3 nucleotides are TGTGCCAGCAGCCAAGATCTGGCTTATGAGCAGTTCTTC. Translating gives CASSQDLAYEQFF.

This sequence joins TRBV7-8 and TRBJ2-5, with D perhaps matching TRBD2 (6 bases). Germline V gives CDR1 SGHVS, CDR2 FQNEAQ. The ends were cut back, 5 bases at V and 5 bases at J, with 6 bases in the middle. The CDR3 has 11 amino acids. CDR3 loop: CASSRGETQYF. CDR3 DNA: TGTGCCAGCAGCCGGGGGGAGACCCAGTACTTC.

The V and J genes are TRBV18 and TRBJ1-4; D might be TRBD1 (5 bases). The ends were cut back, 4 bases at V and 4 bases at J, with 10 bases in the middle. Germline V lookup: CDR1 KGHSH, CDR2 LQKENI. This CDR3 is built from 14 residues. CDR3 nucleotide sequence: TGTGCCAGCTCACTGACAGAAAATAATGAAAAACTGTTTTTT. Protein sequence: CASSLTENNEKLFF.

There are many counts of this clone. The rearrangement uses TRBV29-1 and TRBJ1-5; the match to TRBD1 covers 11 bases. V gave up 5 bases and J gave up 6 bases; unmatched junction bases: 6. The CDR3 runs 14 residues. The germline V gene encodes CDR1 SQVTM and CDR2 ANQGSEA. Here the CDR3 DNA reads TGCAGCGTTCACCGGGACAGGGGGGCTCAGCCCCAGCATTTT. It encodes CSVHRDRGAQPQHF.

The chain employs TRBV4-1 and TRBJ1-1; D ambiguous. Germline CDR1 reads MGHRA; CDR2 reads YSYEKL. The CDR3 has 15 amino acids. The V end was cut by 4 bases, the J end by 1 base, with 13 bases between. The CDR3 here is CASSPGTGKNTEAFF. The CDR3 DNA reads TGCGCCAGCAGCCCCGGAACGGGGAAGAACACTGAAGCTTTCTTT.

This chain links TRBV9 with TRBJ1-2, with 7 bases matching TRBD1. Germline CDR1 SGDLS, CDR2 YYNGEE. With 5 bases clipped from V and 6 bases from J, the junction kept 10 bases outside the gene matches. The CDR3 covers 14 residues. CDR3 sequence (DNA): TGTGCCAGCAGGAGGATCACAGGGGCTGATGGCTACACCTTC. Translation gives CASRRITGADGYTF.

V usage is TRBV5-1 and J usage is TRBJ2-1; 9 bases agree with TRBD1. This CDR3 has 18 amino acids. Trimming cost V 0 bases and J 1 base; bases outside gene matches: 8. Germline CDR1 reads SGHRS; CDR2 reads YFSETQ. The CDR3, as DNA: TGCGCCAGCAGCTTGGCCCTCTCGGGACAGGGTTCCTACAATGAGCAGTTCTTC. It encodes CASSLALSGQGSYNEQFF.

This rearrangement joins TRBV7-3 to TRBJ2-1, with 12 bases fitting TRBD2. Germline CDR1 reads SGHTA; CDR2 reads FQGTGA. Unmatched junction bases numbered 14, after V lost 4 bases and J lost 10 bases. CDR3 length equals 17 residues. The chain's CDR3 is CASSSSPLAGGLGEQFF. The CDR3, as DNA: TGTGCCAGCAGCTCCTCCCCACTAGCGGGGGGCCTAGGGGAGCAGTTCTTC. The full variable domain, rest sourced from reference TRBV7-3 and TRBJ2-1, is GAGVSQTPSNKVTEKGKYVELRCDPISGHTALYWYRQSLGQGPEFLIYFQGTGAADDSGLPNDRFFAVRPEGSVSTLKIQRTERGDSAVYLCASSSSPLAGGLGEQFFGPGTRLTVL.